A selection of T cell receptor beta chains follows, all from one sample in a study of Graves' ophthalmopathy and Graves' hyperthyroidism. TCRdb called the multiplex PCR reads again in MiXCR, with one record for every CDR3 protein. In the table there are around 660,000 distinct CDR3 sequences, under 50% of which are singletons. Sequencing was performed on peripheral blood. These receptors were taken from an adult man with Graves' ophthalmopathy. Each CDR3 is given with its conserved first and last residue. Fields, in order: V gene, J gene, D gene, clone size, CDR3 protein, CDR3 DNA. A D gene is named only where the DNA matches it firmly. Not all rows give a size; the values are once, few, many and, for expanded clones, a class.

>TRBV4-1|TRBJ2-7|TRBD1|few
CASSPGQGSVEQYF
TGCGCCAGCAGCCCCGGACAGGGAAGCGTCGAGCAGTACTTC
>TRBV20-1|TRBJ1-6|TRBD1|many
CSASWDSVNSPLHF
TGCAGTGCTAGTTGGGACAGTGTTAATTCACCCCTCCACTTT
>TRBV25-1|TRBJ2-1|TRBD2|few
CASRDPGGLYNEQFF
TGTGCCAGCAGGGATCCGGGGGGATTGTACAATGAGCAGTTCTTC
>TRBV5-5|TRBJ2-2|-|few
CASSWDVQGTNTGELFF
TGTGCCAGCAGCTGGGACGTACAGGGAACGAACACCGGGGAGCTGTTTTTT
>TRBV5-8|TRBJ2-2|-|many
CASSFFGDTGELFF
TGTGCCAGCAGCTTCTTCGGGGATACCGGGGAGCTGTTTTTT
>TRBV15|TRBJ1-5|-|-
CATSIGINQPQHF
TGTGCCACCAGCATAGGGATCAATCAGCCCCAGCATTTT
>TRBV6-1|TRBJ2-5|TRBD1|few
CASSPWDRGQETQYF
TGTGCCAGCAGTCCATGGGACAGGGGACAAGAGACCCAGTACTTC
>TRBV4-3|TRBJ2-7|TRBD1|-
CASSQDKGQGYEQYF
TGCGCCAGCAGCCAAGATAAAGGACAGGGTTACGAGCAGTACTTC
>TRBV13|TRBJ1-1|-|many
CASSTGGQRVTEAFF
TGTGCCAGCAGCACAGGAGGACAGCGTGTCACTGAAGCTTTCTTT
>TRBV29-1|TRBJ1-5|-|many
CSVERDRPNQPQHF
TGCAGCGTTGAACGCGACAGGCCGAATCAGCCCCAGCATTTT
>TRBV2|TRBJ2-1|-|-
CASSAMNEQFF
TGTGCCAGCAGTGCCATGAATGAGCAGTTCTTC
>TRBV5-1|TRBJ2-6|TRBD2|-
CASSQEFPAGRGANVLTF
TGTGCCAGCAGCCAAGAGTTCCCAGCGGGGCGAGGGGCCAACGTCCTGACTTTC
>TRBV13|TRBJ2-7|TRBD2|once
CASSPRTSGRENEQYF
TGTGCCAGCAGCCCCCGGACTAGCGGGAGGGAGAACGAGCAGTACTTC
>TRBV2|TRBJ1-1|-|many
CASSEAGRDGGEAFF
TGTGCCAGCAGTGAAGCGGGTAGGGACGGGGGTGAAGCTTTCTTT
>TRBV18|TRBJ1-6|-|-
CASSQDRNGFLHF
TGTGCCAGCTCACAGGACCGGAATGGATTCCTCCACTTT
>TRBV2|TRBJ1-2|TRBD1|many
CASRTLSGQGNYGYTF
TGTGCCAGCAGGACCTTATCGGGACAGGGAAACTATGGCTACACCTTC
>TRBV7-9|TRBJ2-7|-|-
CASSLTSGAGYEQYF
TGTGCCAGCAGCTTAACATCCGGGGCGGGATACGAGCAGTACTTC
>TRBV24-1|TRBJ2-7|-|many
CATRGREGDNEQYF
TGTGCCACCCGCGGCCGCGAGGGAGATAACGAGCAGTACTTC
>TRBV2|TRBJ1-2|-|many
CASRVDPANYGYTF
TGTGCCAGCAGGGTGGATCCAGCTAACTATGGCTACACCTTC
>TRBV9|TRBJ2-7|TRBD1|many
CASSVKTGTGVEQYF
TGTGCCAGCAGCGTGAAAACCGGGACAGGGGTCGAGCAGTACTTC
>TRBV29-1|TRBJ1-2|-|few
CSVGLAGDGYTF
TGCAGCGTTGGACTAGCGGGTGATGGCTACACCTTC
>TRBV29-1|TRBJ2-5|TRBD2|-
CSVGLAGGKLETQYF
TGCAGCGTTGGACTAGCGGGAGGGAAGTTGGAGACCCAGTACTTC
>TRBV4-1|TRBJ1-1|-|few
CASRAEGNGYTEAFF
TGCGCCAGCAGGGCTGAGGGAAACGGTTACACTGAAGCTTTCTTT
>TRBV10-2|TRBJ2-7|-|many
CATRDKNYEQYF
TGCGCCACCCGTGACAAAAACTACGAGCAGTACTTC
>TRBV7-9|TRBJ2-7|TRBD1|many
CASSPSTGVGEQYF
TGTGCCAGCAGCCCATCGACAGGGGTGGGGGAGCAGTACTTC
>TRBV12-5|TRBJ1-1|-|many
CASGLVSGAFF
TGTGCTAGTGGTTTGGTTTCCGGAGCTTTCTTT